The clone carrying this T cell receptor beta chain has a handful of counts. The data are from a study of identical twins. TCRdb fed the 5' RACE reads into MiXCR, producing one record per CDR3 protein. The sample carries some 730,000 distinct CDR3 sequences, roughly 18% recorded once. V was pared by 7 bases and J by 7 bases, with 20 bases between. This CDR3 has 15 residues. Germline V gene data show CDR1 as MNHEY and CDR2 as SMNVEV (reference sequence). The data also belong to a second study, concerning T cells expressing NK-cell markers. As reported in that work: Among CD8+ T cells from 5 to 7 donors, dominant NKG2C+ clonotypes accounted for about 1.0-8%.

The chain joins TRBV27 to TRBJ2-1; weak D call: TRBD1 (5 bases). What was sequenced was PBMCs. This receptor was identified in a woman between 18 and 29 years old in good health. DNA for the CDR3: TGTGCCAGCACCCTACGACCTAGTAGGGGTAATGAGCAGTTCTTC. This sequence encodes CASTLRPSRGNEQFF.